The 20 T cell receptor beta chains given below trace back to one sample, sequenced in a study of cytomegalovirus exposure and HLA in healthy donors. This table comes from immunoSEQ multiplex PCR, and its TCRdb copy is limited to in-frame clones, with some not included. The sample includes 95,000 to 150,000 clones, just under 95% of them seen just once. The sample comprised PBMCs. Receptors originate from a woman in her late teens or twenties in good health and CMV-seronegative.

The chain carries TRBV7-9 and TRBJ2-7, with 10 bases aligning to TRBD2. Germline V gene sequence: CDR1 SEHNR, CDR2 FQNEAQ (reference sequence). The CDR3 is 15 residues long. With V trimmed by 5 bases and J by 7 bases, 11 bases remained unmatched. The CDR3 reads CASSPFGTSVFEQYF. The CDR3 nucleotides are TGTGCCAGCAGCCCATTCGGGACTAGCGTGTTTGAGCAGTACTTC.

The V gene is TRBV10-3, the J gene TRBJ2-3; 9 nucleotides match TRBD1. Germline CDR1 ENHRY, CDR2 SYGVKD. With 3 bases clipped from V and 3 bases from J, the junction kept 4 bases outside the gene matches. The CDR3 sequence is 15 residues long. CDR3 sequence reads: CAISDRQGVTDTQYF. The CDR3 bases are TGTGCCATCAGTGATCGACAGGGGGTAACAGATACGCAGTATTTT.

V is TRBV7-2 and J is TRBJ2-5, with 13 nucleotides matching TRBD2. With 6 bases clipped from V and 5 bases from J, the junction kept 9 bases outside the gene matches. In germline, CDR1 is SGHTA, CDR2 FQGNSA. CDR3 length equals 16 residues. The CDR3 sequence: CASRGPGLAGSETQYF. The CDR3 bases are TGTGCCAGCAGGGGACCGGGACTAGCGGGAAGTGAGACCCAGTACTTC.

CDR3 DNA sequence: TGTGCCAGCAGCATTACAGGGACCCAAATTGAAAAACTGTTTTTT. Translating it yields CASSITGTQIEKLFF. The chain carries TRBV2 and TRBJ1-4, with a possible D match to TRBD1 (6 bases). CDR1 is SNHLY and CDR2 is FYNNEI in the germline V gene. The CDR3 covers 15 residues. V was shortened by 6 bases and J by 7 bases, with 18 bases between the two germline ends. Full variable domain (rest looked up from reference TRBV2 and TRBJ1-4): EPEVTQTPSHQVTQMGQEVILRCVPISNHLYFYWYRQILGQKVEFLVSFYNNEISEKSEIFDDQFSVERPDGSNFTLKIRSTKLEDSAMYFCASSITGTQIEKLFFGSGTQLSVL.

This clone was detected ten times or more. This rearrangement joins TRBV6-4 to TRBJ2-3; the match to TRBD2 covers 8 bases. Germline V gives CDR1 MRHNA, CDR2 SNTAGT. The V and J ends lost 3 bases and 1 base, in that order; junction bases with no gene match: 0. The CDR3 is 14 residues long. CDR3 loop: CASSERGGTDTQYF. The DNA for the CDR3 is TGTGCCAGCAGTGAGCGGGGGGGCACAGATACGCAGTATTTT.

This chain links TRBV30 with TRBJ2-7, with 9 positions matching TRBD1. Unmatched junction bases numbered 9, after V lost 3 bases and J lost 3 bases. This CDR3 is built from 15 residues. From germline, CDR1 is GTSNPN and CDR2 SVGIG (reference sequence). The CDR3 protein is CAWSQQGASLYEQYF. CDR3 nucleotides: TGTGCCTGGAGCCAACAGGGGGCAAGTCTCTACGAGCAGTACTTC. The full variable domain, its missing parts supplied by reference TRBV30 and TRBJ2-7, is SQTIHQWPATLVQPVGSPLSLECTVEGTSNPNLYWYRQAAGRGLQLLFYSVGIGQISSEVPQNLSASRPQDRQFILSSKKLLLSDSGFYLCAWSQQGASLYEQYFGPGTRLTVT.

V is TRBV6-1 and J is TRBJ2-7, with 7 bases matching TRBD1. From germline, CDR1 is MNHNS and CDR2 SASEGT. V lost 10 bases, J lost 2 bases, and 5 bases stayed unmatched. The CDR3 is made up of 12 amino acids. CDR3 in DNA: TGTGCCACCAGACAGGGTCCCTACGAGCAGTACTTC. Its translation is CATRQGPYEQYF.

The J gene is TRBJ1-1, the V gene TRBV19; D not certain. The CDR3 has 12 residues. Per the germline V gene, CDR1 is LNHDA and CDR2 is SQIVND (reference sequence). Trimming removed 8 bases at V and 6 bases at J, with 13 bases between. In DNA, the CDR3 is TGTGCCAGTGCCGACGGGGTTTCTGAAGCTTTCTTT. Translated, it gives CASADGVSEAFF.

This sequence joins TRBV7-2 and TRBJ2-3, with 13 nucleotides matching TRBD2. CDR3 length: 19 residues. The V segment lost 3 bases and the J segment 2 bases; nucleotides outside the gene matches: 11. The germline CDR1 and CDR2 sequences are SGHTA and FQGNSA. This chain's CDR3 is CASSLTGTSGALSTDTQYF. The DNA of the CDR3 is TGTGCCAGCAGCTTGACCGGGACTAGCGGGGCCCTATCCACAGATACGCAGTATTTT.

CDR3 amino acids: CASSFSGANTGELFF. In DNA form, the CDR3 reads TGTGCCAGCAGTTTTAGCGGAGCGAACACCGGGGAGCTGTTTTTT. V usage is TRBV28 and J usage is TRBJ2-2, with D perhaps matching TRBD2 (6 bases). This CDR3 has 15 amino acids. Trimming left V 3 bases short and J 0 bases short, with 8 bases between. Germline CDR1 and CDR2: MDHEN and SYDVKM. Using reference TRBV28 and TRBJ2-2 for the parts outside the CDR3, the full variable domain is DVKVTQSSRYLVKRTGEKVFLECVQDMDHENMFWYRQDPGLGLRLIYFSYDVKMKEKGDIPEGYSVSREKKERFSLILESASTNQTSMYLCASSFSGANTGELFFGEGSRLTVL.

This chain joins TRBV9 and TRBJ2-2; TRBD2 aligns across 9 bases. The CDR3 has 16 residues. CDR1 is SGDLS and CDR2 is YYNGEE in the germline V gene. With 3 bases clipped from V and 5 bases from J, the junction kept 8 bases outside the gene matches. The CDR3 sequence: CASSAPSGVRTGELFF. DNA of the CDR3: TGTGCCAGCAGCGCCCCTAGCGGGGTGAGGACCGGGGAGCTGTTTTTT.

The genes are TRBV5-4 and TRBJ1-1, with D possibly matching TRBD1 (6 bases). Trimming pared 8 bases from V and 3 bases from J, leaving 11 bases between. This CDR3 has 12 amino acids. Germline V CDR1 and CDR2: SGHNT, YYREEE (reference sequence). CDR3 DNA: TGTGCCAGAGACAGGACGGACACTGAAGCTTTCTTT. Encoded protein: CARDRTDTEAFF.

The chain employs TRBV4-1 and TRBJ2-7, with D possibly TRBD1 on 6 matching bases. The CDR3 spans 15 residues. Germline V CDR1 and CDR2: MGHRA, YSYEKL. The germline V and J ends were trimmed by 1 base and 3 bases, with 13 bases remaining between them. The CDR3 nucleotides are TGCGCCAGCAGCCAAGGCGACAGGTCCATCTACGAGCAGTACTTC. Residues: CASSQGDRSIYEQYF.

In DNA, the CDR3 is TGTGCCAGCCGCCCGGGAGTCCCCTACAATGAGCAGTTCTTC. Amino acid sequence: CASRPGVPYNEQFF. The V call is TRBV2, the J call TRBJ2-1; perhaps TRBD2 as D (6 bases). The CDR3 sequence is 14 residues long. Germline CDR1 SNHLY, CDR2 FYNNEI. V lost 8 bases and J 2 bases, leaving 13 bases between the germline ends.

The chain is built from TRBV5-1 and TRBJ2-1; TRBD1 matches 7 bases. The CDR3 contains 15 residues. V dropped 0 bases and J dropped 7; count of bases not matched to a gene: 7. Germline CDR1 SGHRS, CDR2 YFSETQ. The CDR3 loop is CASSLVIQGKNEQFF. The CDR3 region has the DNA TGCGCCAGCAGCTTGGTTATACAGGGGAAAAATGAGCAGTTCTTC.

The V and J genes are TRBV18 and TRBJ2-7, with 12 nucleotides matching TRBD2. Germline CDR1 is KGHSH and CDR2 is LQKENI. The CDR3 consists of 19 residues. V dropped 0 bases and J dropped 7; count of bases not matched to a gene: 16. The CDR3 region is CASSPPLAGGRPGFVEQYF. CDR3 nucleotide sequence: TGTGCCAGCTCACCACCACTAGCGGGGGGCCGCCCAGGGTTTGTGGAGCAGTACTTC. The variable domain in full, completed from reference TRBV18 and TRBJ2-7, reads NAGVMQNPRHLVRRRGQEARLRCSPMKGHSHVYWYRQLPEEGLKFMVYLQKENIIDESGMPKERFSAEFPKEGPSILRIQQVVRGDSAAYFCASSPPLAGGRPGFVEQYFGPGTRLTVT.

This clone was seen a single time. The chain combines TRBV28 with TRBJ2-2, with D possibly TRBD2 on 5 matching bases. The CDR3 length is 14 residues. Germline-derived CDR1 and CDR2 are MDHEN and SYDVKM. Trimming cost V 5 bases and J 8 bases, with 15 bases left between them. The CDR3 DNA follows: TGTGCCAGCAGTCCCGGACTCCTATCGGGGGAGCTGTTTTTT. Encoded protein: CASSPGLLSGELFF.

This chain uses TRBV6-1 with TRBJ1-1; a weak D match, TRBD1 (6 bases). Germline assignment: CDR1 MNHNS and CDR2 SASEGT. The V and J ends lost 7 bases and 0 bases respectively, with 12 bases between them. This CDR3 has 14 residues. CDR3 coding DNA: TGTGCCAGCATTGCGGACAGTCTGAACACTGAAGCTTTCTTT. Residues: CASIADSLNTEAFF.

This rearrangement joins TRBV6-5 to TRBJ2-2; no clear D gene. V was shortened by 8 bases and J by 3 bases, with 10 bases between the two germline ends. Per germline, CDR1 MNHEY and CDR2 SVGAGI. This CDR3 comprises 13 residues. CDR3 amino acids: CASVPSDTGELFF. The CDR3 coding sequence is TGTGCCAGCGTTCCCTCCGACACCGGGGAGCTGTTTTTT.

J is TRBJ1-1 and V is TRBV19, with TRBD1 matching over 12 bases. Germline V gene lookup returns CDR1 LNHDA and CDR2 SQIVND (reference sequence). This CDR3 spans 17 amino acids. Trimming cost V 3 bases and J 2 bases; bases outside gene matches: 7. In DNA, the CDR3 is TGTGCCAGTAGTATGGGACAGGGGGCCCCATCCAACACTGAAGCTTTCTTT. It encodes CASSMGQGAPSNTEAFF. Drawing the rest from reference TRBV19 and TRBJ1-1, the complete variable domain is DGGITQSPKYLFRKEGQNVTLSCEQNLNHDAMYWYRQDPGQGLRLIYYSQIVNDFQKGDIAEGYSVSREKKESFPLTVTSAQKNPTAFYLCASSMGQGAPSNTEAFFGQGTRLTVV.